Shown below are 28 T cell receptor beta chains from a single sample sequenced in a study of blood T cell repertoires in COVID-19. Generated by immunoSEQ multiplex PCR, the TCRdb table keeps only in-frame clones and is missing some. This sample carries about 34,000 clones, 90% of them seen once, and the ten largest clones take roughly 19%. Sequencing input: peripheral blood. The receptors originated from an elderly man with acute or convalescent COVID-19.

The genes are TRBV19 and TRBJ2-2; TRBD1 agrees at 9 bases. Per the germline V gene, CDR1 is LNHDA and CDR2 is SQIVND (reference sequence). The CDR3 is made up of 15 amino acids. Trimming took 8 bases from V and 4 from J; bases not matched to a gene: 8. The CDR3 sequence: CASRRGQGITGELFF. In DNA, the CDR3 is TGTGCCAGTCGCAGGGGACAGGGCATCACCGGGGAGCTGTTTTTT.

A note on this clone: An end of the junction does not agree with germline; a read error may underlie this. The J gene is TRBJ1-2, the V gene TRBV15, with 7 positions matching TRBD1. CDR1 and CDR2 from the germline V gene are LNHNV and YYDKDF (reference sequence). CDR3 length: 13 amino acids. The CDR3 sequence is CATSRDLDREPLF. CDR3 coding DNA: TGTGCCACCAGCAGAGATCTTGACAGGGAGCCCCTGTTC.

This clone was recorded once. The chain employs TRBV12-3 or TRBV12-4 and TRBJ2-7, with D perhaps matching TRBD1 (6 bases). Trimming left V 6 bases short and J 7 bases short, with 16 bases between. The CDR3 spans 13 residues. CDR3 sequence (DNA): TGTGCCAGCAGCCTACAGGGTTCTCGGGAGCAGTACTTC. Its protein is CASSLQGSREQYF.

The chain couples TRBV10-3 to TRBJ1-3, with 10 nucleotides matching TRBD1. The germline V gene has CDR1 ENHRY and CDR2 SYGVKD. J lost 4 bases, V lost 5 bases, and 5 bases had no gene match. The CDR3 loop spans 15 amino acids. CDR3 DNA sequence: TGTGCCATCAGTTCCGGGACAGGGGCGGGAAACACCATATATTTT. Its protein product is CAISSGTGAGNTIYF.

The CDR3 nucleotides read TGTGCCAGCAGCCCCAGGACAGGCTCCCCTTACAATGAGCAGTTCTTC. The encoded protein is CASSPRTGSPYNEQFF. The rearrangement uses TRBV11-3 and TRBJ2-1; 7 nucleotides match TRBD1. The V gene's germline CDR1 is SGHNT and CDR2 YENEEA. This CDR3 spans 16 amino acids. V was pared by 5 bases and J by 4 bases, with 11 bases of the junction left unmatched.

J is TRBJ1-6 and V is TRBV29-1; possibly TRBD1 for D (5 bases). Germline values: CDR1 SQVTM, CDR2 ANQGSEA. Trimming removed 4 bases at V and 9 bases at J, with 13 bases between. CDR3 length: 13 residues. CDR3 coding DNA: TGCAGCGTTGGAGCAGGGTCGATTTCACCCCTCCACTTT. Translation gives CSVGAGSISPLHF. The full variable domain, completed using reference TRBV29-1 and TRBJ1-6, is SAVISQKPSRDICQRGTSLTIQCQVDSQVTMMFWYRQQPGQSLTLIATANQGSEATYESGFVIDKFPISRPNLTFSTLTVSNMSPEDSSIYLCSVGAGSISPLHFGNGTRLTVT.

The V and J genes are TRBV6-5 and TRBJ2-3; D is perhaps TRBD2 (5 bases). This CDR3 has 13 residues. V was shortened by 10 bases and J by 3 bases, with 14 bases between the two germline ends. From germline, CDR1 is MNHEY and CDR2 SVGAGI. The CDR3 coding sequence is TGTGCCACCATACGTCCGGGAACAGATACGCAGTATTTT. Its protein product is CATIRPGTDTQYF.

The chain links TRBV3-1 (or the pseudogene TRBV3-2) to TRBJ2-7; 8 bases fit TRBD1. J gave up 5 bases and V 4 bases, and 7 bases lay outside the gene matches. Germline loops: CDR1 LGHDT, CDR2 YNNKEL (reference sequence). The length of the CDR3 is 14 residues. CDR3 residues: CASSRRQGRNEQYF. In DNA, the CDR3 is TGTGCCAGCAGCCGGAGACAGGGGAGAAACGAGCAGTACTTC.

The chain employs TRBV12-3 or TRBV12-4 and TRBJ2-7; 7 bases fit TRBD1. The V and J ends lost 7 bases and 6 bases, in that order; junction bases with no gene match: 9. This CDR3 has 13 amino acids. The CDR3 coding sequence is TGTGCCAGCAATTTGGACAGGTTGGGCGAGCAGTACTTC. Protein sequence: CASNLDRLGEQYF.

This clone is a singleton in its sample. The J gene is TRBJ1-1, the V gene TRBV14; D perhaps matches TRBD1 (5 bases). Germline CDR1 reads SGHDN; CDR2 reads FVKESK. The CDR3 is 16 amino acids. Trimming cost V 1 base and J 2 bases, with 14 bases left between them. CDR3 DNA sequence: TGTGCCAGCAGCCAAGTTGGCGGGGGGATTAACACTGAAGCTTTCTTT. As protein: CASSQVGGGINTEAFF.

The genes are TRBV3-1 (or the pseudogene TRBV3-2) and TRBJ2-7; D is perhaps TRBD1 (5 bases). The CDR3 sequence is 14 residues long. The germline V and J ends were trimmed by 3 bases and 0 bases, with 9 bases remaining between them. Germline V gene lookup returns CDR1 LGHDT and CDR2 YNNKEL (reference sequence). CDR3 region: CASSQTDSSYEQYF. CDR3 in DNA: TGTGCCAGCAGCCAGACCGACAGCTCCTACGAGCAGTACTTC.

This clone was seen a single time. This sequence joins TRBV19 and TRBJ1-1; no firm D call. Germline V CDR1 and CDR2: LNHDA, SQIVND (reference sequence). Between the trimmed V and J ends, which lost 5 bases and 2 bases, there was a span of 18 bases. The CDR3 covers 16 residues. The DNA of the CDR3 is TGTGCCAGTAGTCCCGCATCCCCCTCGGGAAACACTGAAGCTTTCTTT. Translated: CASSPASPSGNTEAFF.

The gene calls are TRBV19 and TRBJ1-1; 8 bases align to TRBD1. CDR3 length: 13 residues. V dropped 5 bases and J dropped 3; count of bases not matched to a gene: 2. Germline-derived CDR1 and CDR2 are LNHDA and SQIVND (reference sequence). Here the CDR3 reads CASSSTGDTEAFF. The DNA for the CDR3 is TGTGCCAGTAGTTCGACAGGGGACACTGAAGCTTTCTTT. Filled out from reference TRBV19 and TRBJ1-1, the complete variable domain reads DGGITQSPKYLFRKEGQNVTLSCEQNLNHDAMYWYRQDPGQGLRLIYYSQIVNDFQKGDIAEGYSVSREKKESFPLTVTSAQKNPTAFYLCASSSTGDTEAFFGQGTRLTVV.

This chain connects TRBV18 to TRBJ2-1; 7 bases are a match to TRBD1. CDR1 KGHSH and CDR2 LQKENI come from the germline V gene. Trimming cost V 2 bases and J 3 bases; bases outside gene matches: 4. This CDR3 is 15 amino acids long. The DNA for the CDR3 is TGTGCCAGCTCACCAGGGGACAGAAGCTACAATGAGCAGTTCTTC. Residues: CASSPGDRSYNEQFF.

The CDR3 protein is CASSFSGTGEAFF. CDR3 DNA sequence: TGTGCCAGCAGCTTCTCCGGGACAGGTGAAGCTTTCTTT. J is TRBJ1-1 and V is TRBV7-6, with TRBD1 matching over 8 bases. V dropped 3 bases and J dropped 7; count of bases not matched to a gene: 4. Looked up from germline, CDR1 is SGHVS and CDR2 is FNYEAQ. This CDR3 has 13 residues. The whole variable domain, remainder taken from reference TRBV7-6 and TRBJ1-1, is GAGVSQSPRYKVTKRGQDVALRCDPISGHVSLYWYRQALGQGPEFLTYFNYEAQQDKSGLPNDRFSAERPEGSISTLTIQRTEQRDSAMYRCASSFSGTGEAFFGQGTRLTVV.

This chain links TRBV6-5 with TRBJ1-2; 11 nucleotides line up with TRBD1. From germline, CDR1 is MNHEY and CDR2 SVGAGI. This CDR3 is 16 amino acids long. Trimming took 2 bases from V and 4 from J; bases not matched to a gene: 6. CDR3 coding DNA: TGTGCCAGCAGTTACCTACGGACAGGGGGCAGCTATGGCTACACCTTC. Its translation is CASSYLRTGGSYGYTF.

J is TRBJ2-1 and V is TRBV2; D may be TRBD2 (6 bases). Trimming left V 2 bases short and J 6 bases short, with 14 bases between. This CDR3 has 15 residues. The germline CDR1 and CDR2 sequences are SNHLY and FYNNEI. CDR3 residues: CASSEQGLGGNEQFF. CDR3 bases: TGTGCCAGCAGTGAACAAGGACTGGGGGGCAATGAGCAGTTCTTC.

The chain couples TRBV2 to TRBJ1-2; 9 positions match TRBD1. Unmatched junction bases numbered 7, after V lost 4 bases and J lost 4 bases. Germline-derived CDR1 and CDR2 are SNHLY and FYNNEI. This CDR3 contains 15 residues. This CDR3 reads CASSGPDRGSYGYTF. CDR3 DNA: TGTGCCAGCAGTGGACCGGACAGGGGATCCTATGGCTACACCTTC.

The chain employs TRBV19 and TRBJ1-2; 7 nucleotides line up with TRBD1. After removal of 3 bases from V and 4 bases from J, the junction contained 8 bases not matched to a gene. Germline values: CDR1 LNHDA, CDR2 SQIVND (reference sequence). This CDR3 is 15 amino acids long. The CDR3 DNA is TGTGCCAGTAGTATGGCCGGGACAGAGGGCTATGGCTACACCTTC. Encoded protein: CASSMAGTEGYGYTF.

The sample holds one count of this clone. The chain recombines TRBV7-9 with TRBJ1-3, with a tentative D call TRBD1 (6 bases). The CDR3 is 14 amino acids. The germline V gene encodes CDR1 SEHNR and CDR2 FQNEAQ (reference sequence). V gave up 3 bases and J gave up 4 bases, with 10 bases separating them. The CDR3 nucleotides read TGTGCCAGCAGCTTGGCAGGGGTCGGAAACACCATATATTTT. Translating gives CASSLAGVGNTIYF.

This clone occurred once. This chain links TRBV27 with TRBJ1-1; D remains ambiguous. Germline V lookup: CDR1 MNHEY, CDR2 SMNVEV (reference sequence). The CDR3 covers 15 residues. Trimming took 2 bases from V and 0 from J, leaving 10 bases between them. The CDR3: CASSLTTGLNTEAFF. CDR3 bases: TGTGCCAGCAGTTTAACCACCGGTTTGAACACTGAAGCTTTCTTT.

The CDR3 loop reads CASGEGQPQHF. CDR3 coding DNA: TGTGCCAGCGGAGAAGGCCAGCCCCAGCATTTT. The chain couples TRBV11-2 to TRBJ1-5; D is undetermined. Germline V gives CDR1 SGHAT, CDR2 FQNNGV. This CDR3 contains 11 residues. Trimming took 8 bases from V and 7 from J, leaving 9 bases between them.

The chain recombines TRBV11-2 with TRBJ1-3; a weak D match, TRBD1 (6 bases). V gave up 2 bases and J gave up 2 bases, with 10 bases separating them. The CDR3 length is 15 residues. Germline V gives CDR1 SGHAT, CDR2 FQNNGV. CDR3 sequence (DNA): TGTGCCAGCAGCTTACAGGGGAGCACTGGAAACACCATATATTTT. Translation gives CASSLQGSTGNTIYF.

The chain is built from TRBV5-1 and TRBJ1-4, with D tentatively TRBD1 (5 bases). Trimming cost V 6 bases and J 7 bases, with 22 bases left between them. The germline gives CDR1 SGHRS, CDR2 YFSETQ. The CDR3 runs 16 residues. The CDR3 bases are TGCGCCAGCATGCTCGGCGGGGGGGGACTTGGTGAAAAACTGTTTTTT. This translates into CASMLGGGGLGEKLFF.

This chain links TRBV3-1 (or the pseudogene TRBV3-2) with TRBJ1-2, with D possibly matching TRBD1 (6 bases). CDR3 length: 14 residues. V gave up 4 bases and J gave up 3 bases, with 12 bases separating them. Germline values: CDR1 LGHDT, CDR2 YNNKEL (reference sequence). The CDR3 sequence is CASSPGQKDYGYTF. The CDR3 bases are TGTGCCAGCAGCCCCGGACAGAAAGACTATGGCTACACCTTC.

The chain combines TRBV19 with TRBJ2-2; 7 nucleotides line up with TRBD1. This CDR3 has 15 residues. CDR1 LNHDA and CDR2 SQIVND come from the germline V gene (reference sequence). V lost 0 bases, J lost 7 bases, and 5 bases stayed unmatched. CDR3 in amino acids: CASSIDEGAGGELFF. The CDR3 DNA reads as TGTGCCAGTAGTATAGACGAGGGGGCCGGCGGGGAGCTGTTTTTT.

The gene calls are TRBV28 and TRBJ1-1; D ambiguous. Trimming cost V 7 bases and J 4 bases, with 16 bases left between them. Per the germline V gene, CDR1 is MDHEN and CDR2 is SYDVKM. The CDR3 consists of 14 residues. The CDR3 loop reads CASTQDWEATEAFF. The CDR3 DNA reads TGTGCCAGCACCCAAGATTGGGAGGCCACTGAAGCTTTCTTT.

This clone has only one observation. The chain uses TRBV29-1 and TRBJ2-7; D perhaps matches TRBD2 (6 bases). The CDR3 runs 15 residues. In germline, CDR1 is SQVTM, CDR2 ANQGSEA. Trimming pared 1 base from V and 3 bases from J, leaving 16 bases between. This CDR3 is CSVEGGSGGNYEQYF. The CDR3 bases are TGCAGCGTTGAAGGGGGAAGCGGAGGGAACTACGAGCAGTACTTC.